These T cell receptor beta chains were read from a single sample in a study of T cells in narcolepsy. Repertoires were generated with immunoSEQ multiplex PCR, while TCRdb's copy carries only in-frame clones and drops some. The sample carries fewer than 35,000 clones, about 77% recorded once. Material for sequencing was CD45RA- memory CD4+ T cells from PBMCs. All receptors derive from a human donor with narcolepsy. Each CDR3 is given with its conserved first and last residue. The D gene is left open where the match is weak. The size of a clone is reported for some rows only, either as once, few or many, or as a class for expanded clones.

v_gene	j_gene	d_gene	abundance	CDR3nt	CDR3aa
TRBV5-1	TRBJ1-1	.	.	TGCGCCAGCAGCTTGGATCCAGGGGATTACTCTGAAGCTTTCTTT	CASSLDPGDYSEAFF
TRBV6-6	TRBJ2-7	.	.	TGTGCCAGCATGCAGGCCGCCGAGCAGTACTTC	CASMQAAEQYF
TRBV2	TRBJ2-5	.	.	TGTGCCAGCAGTGTGGGCGGGGTCAAAGAGACCCAGTACTTC	CASSVGGVKETQYF
TRBV21-1	TRBJ1-4	.	.	TGTGCCAGCAGCAAAGGGGGACAGTCCTATGAAAAACTGTTTTTT	CASSKGGQSYEKLFF
TRBV4-1	TRBJ2-5	.	.	TGCGCCAGCAGTCTAAGTACTACCCAAGAGACCCAGTACTTC	CASSLSTTQETQYF
TRBV10-1	TRBJ2-7	TRBD2	.	TGCGCCAGCAGTGAGTGGTCTAGCGGGGGGACCTACGAGCAGTACTTC	CASSEWSSGGTYEQYF
TRBV6-1	TRBJ2-1	.	.	TGTGCCAGCAGTGAAAGGCCCTACAATGAGCAGTTCTTC	CASSERPYNEQFF
TRBV15	TRBJ1-6	.	few	TGTGCCACCAGCAGAGAGGGGGAAGTAAGGGTCGGAGAGGCACCCCTCCACTTT	CATSREGEVRVGEAPLHF
TRBV30	TRBJ1-6	TRBD1	.	TGTGCCTGGAGTGTACAGGGGCGAAATTCACCCCTCCACTTT	CAWSVQGRNSPLHF
TRBV6-5	TRBJ1-6	.	.	TGTGCCAGCAGTGAAGCGATACGGTCACCCCTCCACTTT	CASSEAIRSPLHF
TRBV5-1	TRBJ2-3	.	.	TGCGCCAGCAGTCCTGGGAATGCGAGAACAGATACGCAGTATTTT	CASSPGNARTDTQYF
TRBV29-1	TRBJ1-1	TRBD1	.	TGCAGCGTCCGGACAGGGGGTCACACTGAAGCTTTCTTT	CSVRTGGHTEAFF
TRBV29-1	TRBJ2-1	TRBD1	.	TGCAGCGTTGAAGTCGAGGGGGCGCCTCTACATGAGCAGTTCTTC	CSVEVEGAPLHEQFF
TRBV6-1	TRBJ1-6	.	.	TGTGCCAGCATAGGGTCAGGGTTGGGGAATTCACCCCTCCACTTT	CASIGSGLGNSPLHF
TRBV9	TRBJ2-3	.	.	TGTGCCAGCAGCGTAGCTCCCGCGAGGGGGTCTGAAAATACGCAGTATTTT	CASSVAPARGSENTQYF
TRBV27	TRBJ2-1	.	.	TGTGCCAGCAGTGAACTGCGTTCCTACAATGAGCAGTTCTTC	CASSELRSYNEQFF
TRBV7-8	TRBJ2-1	TRBD2	.	TGTGCCAGCAACAGAATTTCGTTAGCGGGAGGGAATGAGCAGTTCTTC	CASNRISLAGGNEQFF
TRBV11-3	TRBJ2-1	.	.	TGTGCCAGCAGCTTATTGGGCGGGCCCGACAATGAGCAGTTCTTC	CASSLLGGPDNEQFF
TRBV5-4	TRBJ2-1	.	.	TGTGCCAGCAGCTTGGGTGAGGGACCTACCAATGAGCAGTTCTTC	CASSLGEGPTNEQFF
TRBV9	TRBJ1-2	.	few	TGTGCCAGCAGACGGGACGCACATGGCTACACCTTC	CASRRDAHGYTF
TRBV19	TRBJ1-2	.	.	TGTGCCAGTAGTACCAAATCCGGGACAATCTATGGCTACACCTTC	CASSTKSGTIYGYTF
TRBV6-5	TRBJ1-1	.	few	TGTGCCAGCAGTTACGTGGTGAACACTGAAGCTTTCTTT	CASSYVVNTEAFF